This is a list of T cell receptor beta chains from one sample in a study of blood T cells in healthy people across ages. TCRdb reprocessed the 5' RACE reads via MiXCR and lists one record per CDR3 protein. Of about 1.5 million distinct CDR3 sequences in the sample, 35% to 45% are singletons; the top ten hold under 8%. The specimen was blood. These receptors came from a woman younger than 30 in good health. Each CDR3 is given with its conserved first and last residue. Each record gives: V gene, clone size, CDR3 protein. Size tells how often a clone was seen (once, few, many) or the class of an expanded clone, and some rows leave it out.

>TRBV20-1|NA
CSAPAGEDYGYTF
>TRBV12-3/TRBV12-4|NA
CASRRDRGNEKLFF
>TRBV11-2|many
CASSLAGRYNEQFF
>TRBV4-1|NA
CASSQGDRNSPLHF
>TRBV5-1|NA
CASSLKKASLSYNEQFF
>TRBV7-2|few
CASSLQLPGGTEAFF
>TRBV4-1|NA
CASSQDRLRAAEAFF
>TRBV25-1|few
CATRGSGQSYNEQFF
>TRBV6-1|NA
CASSQLLAGLNEQYF
>TRBV11-2|NA
CASSLDLRLAGEEAQYF
>TRBV20-1|few
CSALPRAGYSGANVLTF
>TRBV4-1|few
CASGSLAGPPHLYNEQFF
>TRBV2|NA
CASRAGTAITDTQYF
>TRBV9|NA
CASSEKDSRLYNEQFF
>TRBV12-3/TRBV12-4|NA
CASSAGTANNEQFF
>TRBV7-9|once
CASSFLPVRDGYGYTF
>TRBV11-2|NA
CASSLVGASSSYEQYF
>TRBV7-2|few
CASSLALWDRGVEKLFF
>TRBV21-1|NA
CASSKGDSGEGGANVLTF
>TRBV20-1|few
CSAPYRGQDTEAFF
>TRBV29-1|NA
CSVVGGPSKNEQYF
>TRBV5-1|few
CASSLAGPEVFF
>TRBV6-5|NA
CASSLTSGGWDEQFF
>TRBV12-3/TRBV12-4|NA
CASSQRSRGGPADTQYF
>TRBV20-1|few
CSAGDRGNIQYF
>TRBV4-2|NA
CASSQDPGGLGEKLFF
>TRBV4-1|NA
CASSPLGGGRLSAETQYF
>TRBV20-1|NA
CSARASEPLIPSTDTQYF
>TRBV13|NA
CASSRLGGPSNEQFF
>TRBV5-1|few
CASRSASAGELFF
>TRBV3-1|NA
CASSQRGSGSYNEQYF
>TRBV6-1|few
CASSAPGLYGYTF
>TRBV20-1|few
CSAFATGGNYNEQYF
>TRBV3-1|NA
CASSQGAVNTEAFF
>TRBV7-2|NA
CASSLQVRDTGGELFF
>TRBV14|NA
CASSHDIPGQGFYEQYF
>TRBV20-1|NA
CSAIATSGGRVELFF
>TRBV20-1|few
CSARGSGRISEQYF
>TRBV11-2|NA
CASSFGRPNEKLFF
>TRBV3-1|once
CASRQGGAGGYTF
>TRBV6-1|NA
CASSVSAGVQETQYF
>TRBV5-1|once
CASSTLRGGTGELFF
>TRBV27|many
CASRGGGSDTGELFF
>TRBV5-1|few
CASRLGLVDNEQFF